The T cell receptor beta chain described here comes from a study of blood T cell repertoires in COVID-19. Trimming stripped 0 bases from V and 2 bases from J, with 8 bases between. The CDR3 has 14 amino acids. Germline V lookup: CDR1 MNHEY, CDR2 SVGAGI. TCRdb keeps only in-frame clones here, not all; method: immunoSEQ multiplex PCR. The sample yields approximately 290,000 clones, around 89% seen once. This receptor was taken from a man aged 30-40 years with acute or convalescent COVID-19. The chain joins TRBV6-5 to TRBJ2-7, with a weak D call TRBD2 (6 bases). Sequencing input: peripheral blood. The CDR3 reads CASSYSTGAYEQYF. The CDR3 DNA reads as TGTGCCAGCAGTTACTCGACGGGAGCCTACGAGCAGTACTTC.